The entry below gives a single T cell receptor beta chain sequence along with its context. Germline and junction disagree at one end, which may indicate a read error. This specimen belongs to a study of cytomegalovirus exposure and HLA in healthy donors. A multiplex PCR was run with 60 Vbeta primers and 13 Jbeta primers. Repertoires were generated with immunoSEQ multiplex PCR, while TCRdb's copy carries only in-frame clones and drops some. The sample contains roughly 190,000 clones, roughly 74% of which appear only once. Germline V gives CDR1 SEHNR, CDR2 FQNEAQ (reference sequence). The CDR3 extends over 17 amino acids.

Specimen: PBMCs. The source is a female donor in good health and CMV-seronegative. The V call is TRBV7-9, the J call TRBJ2-7; a possible D gene is TRBD1 (7 bases). The CDR3 sequence is CSSSLSWGDSHRYEQYF. The DNA for the CDR3 is TGTTCCAGCAGCCTTAGTTGGGGGGACAGTCACCGCTACGAGCAGTACTTC.